The T cell receptor beta chain described here comes from a study of blood T cell repertoires in COVID-19. Study at large: Both acute and convalescent COVID-19 samples were obtained from the United States, Italy and Spain.

V was clipped by 1 base and J by 5 bases; unmatched bases: 4. Germline V CDR1 and CDR2: LGHNA, YNFKEQ. This CDR3 comprises 17 residues. Study processing details: Reference gene primer amplification gave nucleated cell count estimates. Assay: immunoSEQ multiplex PCR; the TCRdb copy retains only in-frame clones and omits some. D and trimming come from the DNA, and the V and J calls and clone size come from that table. The top ten hold 15% of the sample, which has roughly 150,000 clones, over 75% seen once. This receptor was identified in a woman in her forties with acute or convalescent COVID-19. The chain combines TRBV4-2 with TRBJ2-5, with 16 bases lining up with TRBD2. The sequenced sample consisted of peripheral blood. The CDR3 nucleotides are TGTGCCAGCAGCCAAGTGGGACTAGCGGGAGGGGGGGAGACCCAGTACTTC. Its translation: CASSQVGLAGGGETQYF.